This T cell receptor (beta chain) is from a study of blood T cell repertoires in COVID-19 (dated by TCRdb to 2020 to 2022). Background on the whole study: Samples covering the acute and convalescent phases of COVID-19 were provided by collaborators in the United States, Italy and Spain. The material from the prospective study consisted of cDNA or gDNA derived from T cells, B-cell-depleted T cells, or PBMCs. The dataset comprised deeply sampled blood TCRbeta repertoires from subjects exposed to, actively infected with, or recovered from COVID-19. A freely available public database, intended as a resource for researchers studying the immune response to SARS-CoV-2, is where the repertoires were released. Samples were obtained from the ongoing ImmuneRACE study (first 160 participants) and from 1,254 subjects provided by 6 global collaborators. The sample metadata nearly always contained a de-identified subject ID, COVID-19 status, age in years and sex. Where available, HLA class I and class II types were obtained from metadata supplied by the sample provider rather than from assay-based typing. Study-level results and caveats: The amount of clinical and demographic metadata varied by source and participant and was provided uncurated.

The collaborating institutions used their own protocols to collect whole blood in K2EDTA tubes. For TCRbeta analysis, collaborators shipped samples in one of three forms: frozen whole blood, isolated PBMCs, or DNA extracted from either of those sample types. The immunoSEQ Assay, a bias-controlled multiplex PCR, was used to amplify TCRbeta CDR3 regions from genomic DNA. The source study handled its data this way. Within the assay, amplification of reference gene primers was used to estimate how many nucleated cells each sample contained. To quantify the absolute abundance of each unique TCRbeta CDR3 rearrangement, sequence reads were collapsed and filtered. Productive Simpson clonality was computed per sample as the square root of Simpson's diversity index over productive rearrangements. TCRdb's version of the immuneACCESS table is confined to in-frame rearrangements and falls short of the full clone set. An unresolved V gene accounts for under half of the shortfall where checked; the remainder is of unknown origin. The DNA was the basis for D and trimming; V, J and clone size are from that table. In this sample the table shows 300,000 to 400,000 clones, 85% of which occur a single time. The ten largest clones capture just over 7% of the sample.

This clone was observed a handful of times. Its antigen specificity is not known. No clone much larger than this one lies a single base away; base qualities are absent. The source material was peripheral blood. The TCR comes from a human donor in a cohort sampled during active COVID-19.

The DNA is TGTGCCAGCAGTTTTGCTAGCGGGACATCTTACGAGCAGTACTTC. Its product reads: CASSFASGTSYEQYF. Here the chain combines TRBV6-5 and TRBJ2-7, with 9 middle bases fitting TRBD2. V is cut back by 4 bases and J by 4 bases, with 8 bases in the junction unmatched. Its CDR3 holds 15 amino acids, cysteine through phenylalanine. The read is trimmed to its CDR3 DNA, 45 bases read in frame from base 1. Sequences MNHEY (CDR1) and SVGAGI (CDR2) are obtained from the germline V gene.